The 13 T cell receptor beta chains in this list originate from one sample, sequenced in a study of beta chain features in type 1 diabetes. The study's findings and limits: A moderate, significant TCRB CDR3 shortening appeared in type 1 diabetes across four CD4+ subsets.

No antigen has been identified for these receptors. Reverse transcription of all isolated RNA meant that expressed TCRB transcripts were sequenced. Assay used: immunoSEQ multiplex PCR; TCRdb lists only in-frame clones, some missing. This sample yields fewer than 450,000 clones, of which less than 15% are seen a single time; approximately 0.016% belongs to the top ten. Input material: naive CD4+ T cells from blood. All receptors derive from a woman in her late teens or twenties with type 1 diabetes.

This clone was detected only a few times. V and J are TRBV5-4 and TRBJ1-2, with D perhaps matching TRBD1 (5 bases). The length of the CDR3 is 16 residues. The germline V gene has CDR1 SGHNT and CDR2 YYREEE (reference sequence). Deletions cut 4 bases from V and 0 bases from J, with 16 bases between. The DNA of the CDR3 is TGTGCCAGCAGCAAAGGCCAGGGCCTCGCTAACTATGGCTACACCTTC. This translates into CASSKGQGLANYGYTF.

The V call is TRBV29-1, the J call TRBJ2-1; 8 nucleotides agree with TRBD2. The CDR3 has 13 residues. Germline V gene sequence: CDR1 SQVTM, CDR2 ANQGSEA. Trimming removed 3 bases from V and 13 bases from J; junction bases left unmatched: 11. The CDR3 DNA follows: TGCAGCGTTGACCCTCGGGGGGGGAATAAACAGTTCTTC. Its translation is CSVDPRGGNKQFF.

This clone showed up just a few times. The rearrangement uses TRBV30 and TRBJ2-7, with a possible D match to TRBD1 (6 bases). Germline V lookup: CDR1 GTSNPN, CDR2 SVGIG (reference sequence). The CDR3 is made up of 14 amino acids. V dropped 0 bases and J dropped 2 bases, with 11 bases sitting between them. DNA of the CDR3: TGTGCCTGGAGTGTCGCACAGGGAACCTACGAGCAGTACTTC. It translates to CAWSVAQGTYEQYF.

The chain combines TRBV6-1 with TRBJ2-7, with 8 bases aligning to TRBD1. Trimming at V came to 5 bases and at J to 6 bases, leaving 9 bases not matched to a gene. Germline V gene data show CDR1 as MNHNS and CDR2 as SASEGT. CDR3 length: 14 amino acids. In DNA, the CDR3 is TGTGCCAGCAGTACCCAGACAGGGGCAACCGAGCAGTACGTC. Translating it yields CASSTQTGATEQYV.

This clone was picked up a small number of times. The rearrangement links TRBV7-8 to TRBJ2-7, with TRBD2 matching over 14 bases. The ends lost 5 bases at V and 4 bases at J; junction bases unmatched: 13. Germline lookup yields CDR1 SGHVS and CDR2 FQNEAQ. The CDR3 covers 18 residues. The CDR3 DNA reads as TGTGCCAGCAGCGTAGATTCGGGACTAGCGGGAGTGAGGTACGAGCAGTACGTC. It is translated as CASSVDSGLAGVRYEQYV.

The chain is built from TRBV9 and TRBJ1-1; 8 positions agree with TRBD1. Germline V gene sequence: CDR1 SGDLS, CDR2 YYNGEE. V lost 3 bases, J lost 0 bases, and 10 bases stayed unmatched. The CDR3 has 17 residues. DNA for the CDR3: TGTGCCAGCAGCGCACCATCAGGGGGCCGGCTGAACACTGAAGCTTTCTTT. Its translation is CASSAPSGGRLNTEAFF.

The V and J genes are TRBV19 and TRBJ1-1; D might be TRBD1 (5 bases). The CDR3 has 15 amino acids. V lost 2 bases and J lost 4, with 14 bases in between. Germline values: CDR1 LNHDA, CDR2 SQIVND (reference sequence). CDR3 bases: TGTGCCAGTAGTATACCGGACATATGGGGCACTGAAGCTTTCTTT. Translating gives CASSIPDIWGTEAFF.

The sample holds a few counts of this clone. Its ends do not fully match the called genes, so a read error is possible. This chain links TRBV5-6 with TRBJ1-4, with 10 bases aligning to TRBD1. This CDR3 contains 14 residues. Germline V gene data show CDR1 as SGHDT and CDR2 as YYEEEE. This CDR3 is CASSLGQGNEKLFF. The CDR3 coding sequence is TGTGCCAGCAGTTTGGGACAGGGGAATGAAAAACTGTTTTTT.

This clone has only a few counts. The chain joins TRBV4-3 to TRBJ1-2, with D hard to call. Germline values: CDR1 LGHNA, CDR2 YSLEER. Between the trimmed V and J ends, which lost 0 bases and 7 bases, there was a span of 12 bases. The CDR3 extends over 14 amino acids. CDR3 sequence reads: CASSQEEWLGGYTF. DNA for the CDR3: TGCGCCAGCAGCCAAGAGGAGTGGTTGGGTGGCTACACCTTC.

Only a few counts were recorded for this clone. The chain uses TRBV29-1 and TRBJ1-5; D not certain. Trimming removed 5 bases at V and 1 base at J, with 9 bases between. CDR3 length: 13 amino acids. CDR1 is SQVTM and CDR2 is ANQGSEA in the germline V gene. The CDR3 reads CSVQRESNQPQHF. CDR3 DNA: TGCAGCGTTCAGAGGGAAAGCAATCAGCCCCAGCATTTT.

In this sample, this clone turned up a few times. V is TRBV5-4 and J is TRBJ1-2; 8 bases are shared with TRBD1. CDR3 size: 13 residues. V gave up 5 bases and J gave up 6 bases; unmatched junction bases: 6. Germline V gene lookup returns CDR1 SGHNT and CDR2 YYREEE (reference sequence). The DNA for the CDR3 is TGTGCCAGCAGTCAGGACAGGGAGGATGGCTACACCTTC. Translation gives CASSQDREDGYTF.

V and J are TRBV9 and TRBJ2-1, with 8 bases matching TRBD2. This CDR3 comprises 15 residues. Germline CDR1 reads SGDLS; CDR2 reads YYNGEE. The trim removed 0 bases at V and 9 bases at J, leaving 8 bases unmatched. CDR3 residues: CASSVEVRGGGEQFF. The CDR3 coding sequence is TGTGCCAGCAGCGTAGAGGTACGGGGGGGCGGTGAGCAGTTCTTC.

In its sample, this clone was seen a few times. This chain links TRBV5-1 with TRBJ2-4; the match to TRBD1 covers 10 bases. The germline V gene encodes CDR1 SGHRS and CDR2 YFSETQ. The CDR3 has 16 amino acids. J was trimmed by 7 bases and V by 0 bases; bases with no gene match: 7. CDR3 region: CASSLAMTGGGNIQYF. In DNA form, the CDR3 reads TGCGCCAGCAGCTTGGCTATGACAGGGGGCGGTAACATTCAGTACTTC.